This T cell receptor beta chain is drawn from a study of blood T cell repertoires in COVID-19. Trimming shortened V by 2 bases and J by 7 bases, and 10 bases separated the two germline ends. The length of the CDR3 is 12 residues. Germline V gene sequence: CDR1 GTSNPN, CDR2 SVGIG (reference sequence). In the authors' methods: Researchers report that nucleated cell counts were estimated from reference gene primer amplification. The data were produced by immunoSEQ multiplex PCR, yet TCRdb's version contains in-frame clones alone and is incomplete. V and J calls and clone size are copied from that table; D and trimming were computed from the DNA. The table lists roughly 230,000 clones, about 80% of them singletons, with 4.4% in the top ten.

Sample: peripheral blood. The receptor was derived from a man aged 50 to 59 with active or convalescent COVID-19. The chain is built from TRBV30 and TRBJ2-3, with D possibly being TRBD2 (7 bases). CDR3 DNA sequence: TGTGCCTGGAGTCGGGGGGCGAATACGCAGTATTTT. This encodes CAWSRGANTQYF. Using reference TRBV30 and TRBJ2-3 for the parts outside the CDR3, the full variable domain is SQTIHQWPATLVQPVGSPLSLECTVEGTSNPNLYWYRQAAGRGLQLLFYSVGIGQISSEVPQNLSASRPQDRQFILSSKKLLLSDSGFYLCAWSRGANTQYFGPGTRLTVL.